The subject of this entry is one TCR beta chain. This entry comes from a study of blood T cell repertoires in COVID-19. For the study at large: Italy, Spain and the United States were the sources of the convalescent and acute COVID-19 samples.

Under the authors' procedure: How many nucleated cells were present was estimated from reference gene primer amplification. The table came from immunoSEQ multiplex PCR; TCRdb's copy has only in-frame clones and leaves some out. The DNA gave D and trimming, while V, J and clone size come from that table. This repertoire shows 350,000 to 550,000 clones, 87% found once; its top ten account for about 2%. Ages ranged from about 18 to 89 years, with residence in some 25 US areas. Each participant's cohort was designated according to participant-reported clinical history. The CDR3 runs 14 residues. V lost 1 base and J lost 2, with 8 bases in between. Germline V gene lookup returns CDR1 SGHVS and CDR2 FQNEAQ.

The sequence was collected from a woman aged 18 to 35 with acute COVID-19. Source material: PBMCs or T cells enriched from blood (not recorded which). V and J are TRBV7-8 and TRBJ1-2; D unresolved. The CDR3: CASSLDSSNYGYTF. Here the CDR3 DNA reads TGTGCCAGCAGCTTAGACAGTTCAAACTATGGCTACACCTTC.